The subject of this entry is one TCR beta chain. The target antigen is unknown. This specimen comes from a study of human versus mouse CDR3 diversity and MHC coevolution. Per the germline V gene, CDR1 is SGHRS and CDR2 is YFSETQ. The trim removed 6 bases at V and 1 base at J, leaving 12 bases unmatched. CDR3 size: 17 residues. The method was immunoSEQ multiplex PCR; TCRdb's version includes in-frame clones alone and lacks a portion of them. The table records some 60,000 clones, 94% of them present only once. Study conclusions and caveats: Humans had the largest estimated TCR beta repertoire, 1.5 million to 2 million clonotypes.

This sequence originates from a person in their sixties in good health. V usage is TRBV5-1 and J usage is TRBJ2-1; TRBD2 aligns across 8 bases. Sequences were obtained from naive CD4+ T cells from blood. Subset here: CD45RO-negative CD62L-positive naive CD4 T cells. This chain's CDR3 is CASNMAPSGSSYNEQFF. The CDR3 DNA reads TGCGCCAGCAACATGGCCCCTAGCGGGTCTTCCTACAATGAGCAGTTCTTC.